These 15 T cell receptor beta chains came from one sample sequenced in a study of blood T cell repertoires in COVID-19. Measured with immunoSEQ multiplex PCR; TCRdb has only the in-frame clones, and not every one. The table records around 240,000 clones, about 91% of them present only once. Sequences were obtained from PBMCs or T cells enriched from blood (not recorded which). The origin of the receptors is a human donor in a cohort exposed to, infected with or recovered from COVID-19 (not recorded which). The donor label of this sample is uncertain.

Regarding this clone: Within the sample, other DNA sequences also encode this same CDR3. This CDR3 is CAISTGGVYGYTF. The CDR3 nucleotides read TGTGCCATCAGCACAGGGGGCGTCTATGGCTACACCTTC. The chain carries TRBV10-3 and TRBJ1-2, with 9 positions matching TRBD1. CDR3 length: 13 amino acids. V was pared by 6 bases and J by 4 bases, with 3 bases of the junction left unmatched. CDR1 and CDR2 (germline): ENHRY, SYGVKD.

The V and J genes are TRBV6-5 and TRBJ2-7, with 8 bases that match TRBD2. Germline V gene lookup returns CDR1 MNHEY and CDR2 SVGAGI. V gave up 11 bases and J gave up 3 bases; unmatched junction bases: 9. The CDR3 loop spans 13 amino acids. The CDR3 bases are TGTGCCTCGGGTGAGGCGGGAGGCTACGAGCAGTACTTC. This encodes CASGEAGGYEQYF.

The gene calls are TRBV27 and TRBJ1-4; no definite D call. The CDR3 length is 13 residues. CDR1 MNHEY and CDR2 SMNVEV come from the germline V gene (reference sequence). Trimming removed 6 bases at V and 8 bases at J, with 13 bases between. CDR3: CASSWTVGEKLFF. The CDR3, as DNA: TGTGCCAGCAGCTGGACTGTGGGGGAAAAACTGTTTTTT.

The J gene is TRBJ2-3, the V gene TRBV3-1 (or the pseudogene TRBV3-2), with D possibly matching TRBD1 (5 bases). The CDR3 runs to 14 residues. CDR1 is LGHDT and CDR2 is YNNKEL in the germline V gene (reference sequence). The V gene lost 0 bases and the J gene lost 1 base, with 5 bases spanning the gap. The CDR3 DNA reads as TGTGCCAGCAGCCAAGAAGGGGGCACAGATACGCAGTATTTT. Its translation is CASSQEGGTDTQYF.

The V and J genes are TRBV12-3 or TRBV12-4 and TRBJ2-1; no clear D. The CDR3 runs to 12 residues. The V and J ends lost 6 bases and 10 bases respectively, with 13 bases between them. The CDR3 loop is CASSLRLAEQFF. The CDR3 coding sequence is TGTGCCAGCAGCCTTAGACTTGCGGAGCAGTTCTTC.

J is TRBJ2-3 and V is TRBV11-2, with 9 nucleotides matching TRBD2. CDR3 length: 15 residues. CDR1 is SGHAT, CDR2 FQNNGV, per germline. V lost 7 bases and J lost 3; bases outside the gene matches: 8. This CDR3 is CASTESGGKTDTQYF. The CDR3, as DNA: TGTGCCAGCACAGAAAGCGGGGGGAAGACAGATACGCAGTATTTT.

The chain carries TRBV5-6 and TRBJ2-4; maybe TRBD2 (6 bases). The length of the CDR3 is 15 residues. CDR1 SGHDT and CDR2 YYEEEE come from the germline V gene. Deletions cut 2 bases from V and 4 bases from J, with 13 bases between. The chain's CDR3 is CASSFLPGLKNIQYF. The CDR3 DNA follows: TGTGCCAGCAGCTTTCTACCGGGACTGAAAAACATTCAGTACTTC.

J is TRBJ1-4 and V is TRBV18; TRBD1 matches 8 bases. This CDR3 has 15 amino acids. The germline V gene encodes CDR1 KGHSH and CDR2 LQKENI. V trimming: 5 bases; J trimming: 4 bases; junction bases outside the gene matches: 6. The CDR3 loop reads CASSLTTGDNEKLFF. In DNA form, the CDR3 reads TGTGCCAGCTCATTAACGACAGGGGATAATGAAAAACTGTTTTTT.

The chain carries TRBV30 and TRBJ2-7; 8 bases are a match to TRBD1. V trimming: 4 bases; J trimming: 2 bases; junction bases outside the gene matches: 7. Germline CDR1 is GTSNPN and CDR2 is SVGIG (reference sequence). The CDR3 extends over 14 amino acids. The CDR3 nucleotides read TGTGCCTGGACCTCCGACAGGGGCCCCTACGAGCAGTACTTC. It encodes CAWTSDRGPYEQYF.

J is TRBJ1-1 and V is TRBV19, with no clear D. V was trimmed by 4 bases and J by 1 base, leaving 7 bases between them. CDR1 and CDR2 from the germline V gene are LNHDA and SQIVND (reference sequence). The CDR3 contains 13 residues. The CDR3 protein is CASSSGRNTEAFF. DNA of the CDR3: TGTGCCAGTAGTAGCGGGCGGAACACTGAAGCTTTCTTT.

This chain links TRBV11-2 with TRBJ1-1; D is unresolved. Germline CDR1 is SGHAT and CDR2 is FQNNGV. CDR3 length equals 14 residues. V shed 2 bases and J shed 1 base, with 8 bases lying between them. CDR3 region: CASSLFFGNTEAFF. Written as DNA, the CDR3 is TGTGCCAGCAGCTTATTTTTCGGGAACACTGAAGCTTTCTTT.

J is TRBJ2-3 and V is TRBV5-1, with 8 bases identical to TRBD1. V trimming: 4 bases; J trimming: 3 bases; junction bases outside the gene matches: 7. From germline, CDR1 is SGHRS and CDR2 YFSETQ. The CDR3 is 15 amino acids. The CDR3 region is CASSVTGAATDTQYF. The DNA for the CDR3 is TGCGCCAGCAGCGTGACAGGGGCGGCTACAGATACGCAGTATTTT.

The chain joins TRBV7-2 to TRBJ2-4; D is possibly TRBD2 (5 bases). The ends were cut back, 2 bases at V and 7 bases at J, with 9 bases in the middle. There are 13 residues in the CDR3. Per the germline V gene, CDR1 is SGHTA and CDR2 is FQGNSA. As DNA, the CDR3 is TGTGCCAGCAGCTTAATTTCGGGGAACATTCAGTACTTC. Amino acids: CASSLISGNIQYF.

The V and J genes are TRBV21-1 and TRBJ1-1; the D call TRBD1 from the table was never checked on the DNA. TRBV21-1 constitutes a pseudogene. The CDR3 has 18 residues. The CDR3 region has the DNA TGTGCCAGCAGCAGGGGGCCGGTCCTCCAAACCCAACATACTGAAGCTTTCTTT. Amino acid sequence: CASSRGPVLQTQHTEAFF.

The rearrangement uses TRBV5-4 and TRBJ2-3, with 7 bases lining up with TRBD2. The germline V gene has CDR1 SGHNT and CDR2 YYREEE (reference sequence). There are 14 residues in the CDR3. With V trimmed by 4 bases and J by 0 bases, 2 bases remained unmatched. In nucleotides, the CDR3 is TGTGCCAGCAGCGGCGGGAGCAGCACAGATACGCAGTATTTT. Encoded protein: CASSGGSSTDTQYF.